This T cell receptor beta chain appears in the sequencing data of a study of cytomegalovirus exposure and HLA in healthy donors. For the study at large: Across roughly 400 genotyped donors, 81% landed in the Caucasian-associated ancestry cluster. Study-wide results and limits: Segments of the TCR beta V type were, in most cases, productive about 87% or about 30% of the time in an earlier analysis. A few of the chains that were CMV-associated were confirmed in vitro to be specific for CMV antigens.

PCR employed 60 Vbeta and 13 Jbeta primers. In the source study's methods: An analysis that came later counted tens of millions of unique TCR beta chains, around 12 million shared. TCRdb keeps only in-frame clones here, not all; method: immunoSEQ multiplex PCR. The V and J calls and clone size are taken from that table; D and trimming were inferred from the DNA. The table shows around 67,000 clones, with about 61% occurring only once. V was clipped by 2 bases and J by 0 bases, with 10 bases between them. CDR3 size: 15 residues. Per germline, CDR1 MNHNS and CDR2 SASEGT. This clone was observed a few times. Its antigen is unidentified.

The V and J genes are TRBV6-1 and TRBJ1-2; no clear D. This sequence originates from a woman aged 45-65 years in good health and CMV-seronegative. Sequencing input: PBMCs. CDR3 nucleotides: TGTGCCAGCAGTGAACAGGTTTCACCTAACTATGGCTACACCTTC. Protein product: CASSEQVSPNYGYTF.